The 28 T cell receptor beta chains below were found in one sample sequenced in a study of blood T cells in healthy people across ages. A second about 6 to 11 cycle PCR used barcoded and J-beta primers. TCRdb independently ran MiXCR on the 5' RACE reads; one entry per CDR3 protein. The table shows about 1.8 million distinct CDR3 sequences, with about 50% occurring only once. Input material: blood. These TCRs come from a woman in her thirties or forties in good health.

This chain uses TRBV15 with TRBJ1-1, with D uncertain. CDR1 and CDR2 from the germline V gene are LNHNV and YYDKDF (reference sequence). The CDR3 extends over 15 amino acids. Trimming removed 0 bases at V and 0 bases at J, with 8 bases between. In nucleotides, the CDR3 is TGTGCCACCAGCAGAGATGCGTTGGTGAACACTGAAGCTTTCTTT. It codes for CATSRDALVNTEAFF.

This clonotype was observed a handful of times. The chain employs TRBV20-1 and TRBJ1-2; D call uncertain. The CDR3 sequence is 13 residues long. The germline V gene has CDR1 DFQATT and CDR2 SNEGSKA (reference sequence). Trimming left V 5 bases short and J 4 bases short, with 14 bases between. The CDR3 spells CSASVGSGYGYTF. CDR3 in DNA: TGCAGTGCTTCCGTGGGGTCTGGCTATGGCTACACCTTC.

This clonotype has ten or more counts. The chain recombines TRBV4-1 with TRBJ2-5; 14 bases fit TRBD2. The CDR3 loop spans 17 amino acids. CDR1 and CDR2 from the germline V gene are MGHRA and YSYEKL. With V trimmed by 1 base and J by 0 bases, 1 base remained unmatched. The CDR3 DNA sequence: TGCGCCAGCAGCCAAGGGACTAGCGGGGGGTACCAAGAGACCCAGTACTTC. Translation gives CASSQGTSGGYQETQYF.

The CDR3 DNA reads as TGCAGTGCCCGTGCGCCGGTGAGCACTGAAGCTTTCTTT. Its translation: CSARAPVSTEAFF. This rearrangement joins TRBV20-1 to TRBJ1-1; D is ambiguous. V lost 6 bases to trimming and J lost 4 bases, with 15 bases between them. The CDR3 covers 13 residues. Germline V CDR1 and CDR2: DFQATT, SNEGSKA (reference sequence).

The V gene is TRBV7-8, the J gene TRBJ1-4, with a weak D call TRBD1 (5 bases). The CDR3 contains 16 residues. Germline CDR1 is SGHVS and CDR2 is FQNEAQ. With 3 bases removed from V and 5 bases from J, the gap between germline ends came to 16 bases. Written as DNA, the CDR3 is TGTGCCAGCAGCTTCTCCCCAGGGAGGACGAATGAAAAACTGTTTTTT. Residues: CASSFSPGRTNEKLFF. The full variable domain, completed using reference TRBV7-8 and TRBJ1-4, is GAGVSQSPRYKVAKRGQDVALRCDPISGHVSLFWYQQALGQGPEFLTYFQNEAQLDKSGLPSDRFFAERPEGSVSTLKIQRTQQEDSAVYLCASSFSPGRTNEKLFFGSGTQLSVL.

The gene calls are TRBV20-1 and TRBJ1-2, with 7 nucleotides matching TRBD1. The V segment lost 5 bases and the J segment 4 bases; nucleotides outside the gene matches: 4. In germline, CDR1 is DFQATT, CDR2 SNEGSKA (reference sequence). The CDR3 totals 12 residues. The DNA of the CDR3 is TGCAGTGCTCCCGACAGGGCCTATGGCTACACCTTC. The encoded protein is CSAPDRAYGYTF.

The rearrangement uses TRBV7-9 and TRBJ2-5; tentatively, D is TRBD2 (5 bases). V gave up 6 bases and J gave up 2 bases, with 13 bases separating them. Germline V gives CDR1 SEHNR, CDR2 FQNEAQ (reference sequence). This CDR3 region has 14 residues. The CDR3 DNA follows: TGTGCCAGCAGATCAACGGGGATACAAGAGACCCAGTACTTC. Its protein is CASRSTGIQETQYF. Full variable domain (rest looked up from reference TRBV7-9 and TRBJ2-5): DTGVSQNPRHKITKRGQNVTFRCDPISEHNRLYWYRQTLGQGPEFLTYFQNEAQLEKSRLLSDRFSAERPKGSFSTLEIQRTEQGDSAMYLCASRSTGIQETQYFGPGTRLLVL.

The DNA of the CDR3 is TGCAGTGCTAGAGGGACGGGGACGGCGAACACTGAAGCTTTCTTT. Protein sequence: CSARGTGTANTEAFF. This rearrangement joins TRBV20-1 to TRBJ1-1; possible D gene TRBD1, 5 bases. This CDR3 is 15 amino acids long. Germline V CDR1 and CDR2: DFQATT, SNEGSKA (reference sequence). Trimming took off 1 base at V and 1 base at J, with 13 bases between the two ends.

The genes are TRBV5-1 and TRBJ2-5; weak D call: TRBD1 (5 bases). CDR1 and CDR2 (germline): SGHRS, YFSETQ. Trimming removed 4 bases from V and 2 bases from J, with 12 bases in between. The CDR3 totals 14 residues. The CDR3 loop is CASSRAGPQETQYF. CDR3 sequence (DNA): TGCGCCAGCAGCCGGGCAGGGCCTCAAGAGACCCAGTACTTC. Variable domain in full (rest from reference TRBV5-1 and TRBJ2-5): KAGVTQTPRYLIKTRGQQVTLSCSPISGHRSVSWYQQTPGQGLQFLFEYFSETQRNKGNFPGRFSGRQFSNSRSEMNVSTLELGDSALYLCASSRAGPQETQYFGPGTRLLVL.

The gene calls are TRBV2 and TRBJ2-3; 7 positions match TRBD2. V shed 7 bases, J shed 3 bases, and the junction held 10 bases outside the gene matches. The CDR3 has 15 amino acids. Per germline, CDR1 SNHLY and CDR2 FYNNEI. As DNA, the CDR3 is TGTGCCAGCAAGCTCCCCGCTAGCGGTACAGATACGCAGTATTTT. This translates into CASKLPASGTDTQYF. The whole variable domain, remainder taken from reference TRBV2 and TRBJ2-3, is EPEVTQTPSHQVTQMGQEVILRCVPISNHLYFYWYRQILGQKVEFLVSFYNNEISEKSEIFDDQFSVERPDGSNFTLKIRSTKLEDSAMYFCASKLPASGTDTQYFGPGTRLTVL.

The rearrangement joins TRBV20-1 to TRBJ2-5; the match to TRBD1 covers 7 bases. Germline V gene data show CDR1 as DFQATT and CDR2 as SNEGSKA (reference sequence). The CDR3 extends over 13 amino acids. The chain's CDR3 is CGTLGDREETQYF. The DNA of the CDR3 is TGCGGCACCTTAGGAGACAGGGAGGAGACCCAGTACTTC.

This clonotype was counted only a few times. The V call is TRBV4-1, the J call TRBJ2-1; 12 nucleotides align to TRBD1. With V trimmed by 1 base and J by 7 bases, 2 bases remained unmatched. The germline V gene encodes CDR1 MGHRA and CDR2 YSYEKL. The CDR3 length is 15 residues. The CDR3 region is CASSQGDRGLNEQFF. CDR3 bases: TGCGCCAGCAGCCAAGGGGACAGGGGGCTTAATGAGCAGTTCTTC.

This clonotype has only a few counts. The chain links TRBV4-3 to TRBJ2-4; D unclear. The DNA end lines up better with TRBJ2-7; the J call may be wrong. The CDR3 loop spans 16 amino acids. The germline V gene encodes CDR1 LGHNA and CDR2 YSLEER. CDR3 region: CASSHGRTPVSYEQYF. The CDR3 region has the DNA TGCGCCAGCAGCCACGGAAGGACGCCCGTTTCCTACGAGCAGTACTTC.

This clonotype was seen only once. V is TRBV10-3 and J is TRBJ2-5, with D perhaps TRBD1 (7 bases). The closer fit of TRBJ2-7 to the DNA end suggests the J call may be wrong. The CDR3 is 15 residues long. Germline V lookup: CDR1 ENHRY, CDR2 SYGVKD. The CDR3 loop reads CAISESEGAGHEQYF. CDR3 in DNA: TGTGCCATCAGTGAGTCGGAGGGGGCGGGCCACGAGCAGTACTTC.

The rearrangement joins TRBV6-5 to TRBJ2-7; D gene ambiguous. V gave up 4 bases and J gave up 2 bases, with 9 bases separating them. The CDR3 spans 13 residues. Germline V gives CDR1 MNHEY, CDR2 SVGAGI. CDR3 loop: CASSSGKTYEQYF. As DNA, the CDR3 is TGTGCCAGCAGTTCTGGGAAAACCTACGAGCAGTACTTC.

V usage is TRBV20-1 and J usage is TRBJ1-1; D possibly corresponds to TRBD1 (6 bases). The CDR3 consists of 14 residues. V lost 7 bases, J lost 0 bases, and 15 bases lay in between. Germline loops: CDR1 DFQATT, CDR2 SNEGSKA (reference sequence). The CDR3 sequence is CSVTQGWVNTEAFF. In DNA form, the CDR3 reads TGCAGTGTAACCCAGGGGTGGGTGAACACTGAAGCTTTCTTT.

This chain links TRBV6-5 with TRBJ2-7, with 7 bases lining up with TRBD1. Germline V gene data show CDR1 as MNHEY and CDR2 as SVGAGI. This CDR3 region has 14 residues. The V and J ends lost 6 bases and 2 bases, in that order; junction bases with no gene match: 7. The CDR3 DNA reads as TGTGCCAGCAGCCAGGGACAGATTGCCTACGAGCAGTACTTC. As protein: CASSQGQIAYEQYF.

This rearrangement joins TRBV6-5 to TRBJ2-7; TRBD1 matches 10 bases. The germline gives CDR1 MNHEY, CDR2 SVGAGI. With 0 bases clipped from V and 6 bases from J, the junction kept 8 bases outside the gene matches. The CDR3 has 16 amino acids. The CDR3 nucleotides read TGTGCCAGCAGTTACTCTCCCGGACAGGGGGTTCGCGAGCAGTACTTC. Translation: CASSYSPGQGVREQYF.

As regards this clonotype: Compared with germline, one end of the junction differs, possibly owing to a read error. The CDR3 DNA reads as TGCCCGACGGATTACAATGAGCAGTTCTTC. This gives the protein CPTDYNEQFF. The chain is built from TRBV7-2 and TRBJ2-1; no definite D call. The CDR3 is 10 residues long. Germline V CDR1 and CDR2: SGHTA, FQGNSA.

There are a few counts of this clonotype. The CDR3 DNA sequence: TGTGCCAGCCAGGGGGTGGCCAAAAACATTCAGTACTTC. This sequence encodes CASQGVAKNIQYF. The chain joins TRBV6-6 to TRBJ2-4; 7 nucleotides align to TRBD1. CDR1 is MNHNY and CDR2 is SVGAGI in the germline V gene (reference sequence). The CDR3 length is 13 residues. V gave up 8 bases and J gave up 1 base; unmatched junction bases: 2.

About this clonotype itself: An end of the junction differs from the germline gene, which may be a read error. CDR3 sequence: CASSKDRGRTYGYTF. For the CDR3, the DNA is TGCGCCAGCAGCAAAGACAGGGGGAGGACCTATGGCTACACCTTC. The chain is built from TRBV4-3 and TRBJ1-2; 9 nucleotides match TRBD1. Germline values: CDR1 LGHNA, CDR2 YSLEER. This CDR3 has 15 residues.

This clonotype has more than one count but fewer than ten. The chain uses TRBV28 and TRBJ1-2; 10 nucleotides align to TRBD1. Germline trimming cut 8 bases from V and 2 bases from J; bases unmatched to any gene: 2. CDR3 length equals 13 residues. CDR1 is MDHEN and CDR2 is SYDVKM in the germline V gene. The CDR3 loop is CASLTGGNYGYTF. CDR3 DNA sequence: TGTGCCAGCTTGACAGGGGGCAACTATGGCTACACCTTC.

This clonotype was seen just once. The chain recombines TRBV7-2 with TRBJ1-5; D is perhaps TRBD1 (5 bases). This CDR3 has 18 amino acids. V lost 5 bases and J 0 bases, leaving 20 bases between the germline ends. Per the germline V gene, CDR1 is SGHTA and CDR2 is FQGNSA. The CDR3 DNA is TGTGCCAGCAGCCTCGGGGCTCCCCTCAGATATAGCAATCAGCCCCAGCATTTT. It codes for CASSLGAPLRYSNQPQHF.

CDR3 sequence: CASSLWNPNTEAFF. Here the CDR3 DNA reads TGTGCCAGCAGCTTGTGGAATCCGAACACTGAAGCTTTCTTT. The chain joins TRBV7-2 to TRBJ1-1; unclear D gene. V was cut by 3 bases and J by 1 base, with 9 bases left in between. Germline V gene sequence: CDR1 SGHTA, CDR2 FQGNSA. The CDR3 covers 14 residues.

Points on this clonotype: Given a much more abundant clone one base away, this may be a read error. The chain combines TRBV29-1 with TRBJ2-5; weak D call: TRBD2 (5 bases). CDR1 is SQVTM and CDR2 is ANQGSEA in the germline V gene. This CDR3 is 14 amino acids long. CDR3 region: CSVSSRVSRYEQNF. CDR3 nucleotides: TGCAGCGTGTCGTCGAGGGTCTCCCGCTACGAGCAGAACTTC.

The V call is TRBV2, the J call TRBJ2-1; D gene uncertain. The CDR3 is 15 residues long. Germline V gene data show CDR1 as SNHLY and CDR2 as FYNNEI. Trimming pared 3 bases from V and 3 bases from J, leaving 12 bases between. DNA for the CDR3: TGTGCCAGCAGTGACTGGGGTTCTGGCTACAATGAGCAGTTCTTC. Translation: CASSDWGSGYNEQFF.

This chain joins TRBV10-3 and TRBJ1-2, with D maybe TRBD1 (5 bases). The ends were cut back, 8 bases at V and 4 bases at J, with 14 bases in the middle. This CDR3 spans 13 amino acids. Germline loops: CDR1 ENHRY, CDR2 SYGVKD. CDR3 nucleotides: TGTGCCATCGGGGATGGGCAGGGCTATGGCTACACCTTC. It encodes CAIGDGQGYGYTF.

In its sample, this clonotype was seen a few times. The chain joins TRBV12-3 or TRBV12-4 to TRBJ1-2; TRBD1 matches at 8 bases. V dropped 3 bases and J dropped 7; count of bases not matched to a gene: 7. CDR3 length: 14 amino acids. The CDR3 DNA follows: TGTGCCAGCAGTTTGAGACAGGGGAAAGGTGGCTACACCTTC. Protein sequence: CASSLRQGKGGYTF.